The T cell receptor (beta chain) under discussion was sequenced for a study of blood T cells in healthy people across ages. The sample, about 10 milliliters of peripheral blood, was drawn from each donor. Total RNA was isolated from each sample in quantities of at least 6 micrograms. Together with a sample-barcoded 5' primer, a J-beta primer mix was included in a second PCR lasting roughly 6 to 12 cycles. The template-switch adaptor, which had 12 random nucleotides, put a tag on each cDNA molecule. TCRdb called the 5' RACE reads again in MiXCR, with one record for every CDR3 protein. Found here are 790,000 or so distinct CDR3 sequences, around 45% of them singletons; the top ten hold around a sixth. Germline V gene lookup returns CDR1 LGHDT and CDR2 YNNKEL (reference sequence). This CDR3 has 17 residues. V was pared by 3 bases and J by 4 bases, with 21 bases between. This clonotype was seen a handful of times. The antigen is not known.

General study findings and limits: Per million T cells, TCR beta diversity dropped about linearly as age rose.

Source material: blood. This clonotype was sampled from an elderly man in good health. The rearrangement joins TRBV3-1 to TRBJ2-5; D unclear. The CDR3 loop reads CASSQDRLRPVRETQYF. The CDR3 bases are TGTGCCAGCAGCCAGGACCGCCTGAGACCCGTAAGAGAGACCCAGTACTTC.